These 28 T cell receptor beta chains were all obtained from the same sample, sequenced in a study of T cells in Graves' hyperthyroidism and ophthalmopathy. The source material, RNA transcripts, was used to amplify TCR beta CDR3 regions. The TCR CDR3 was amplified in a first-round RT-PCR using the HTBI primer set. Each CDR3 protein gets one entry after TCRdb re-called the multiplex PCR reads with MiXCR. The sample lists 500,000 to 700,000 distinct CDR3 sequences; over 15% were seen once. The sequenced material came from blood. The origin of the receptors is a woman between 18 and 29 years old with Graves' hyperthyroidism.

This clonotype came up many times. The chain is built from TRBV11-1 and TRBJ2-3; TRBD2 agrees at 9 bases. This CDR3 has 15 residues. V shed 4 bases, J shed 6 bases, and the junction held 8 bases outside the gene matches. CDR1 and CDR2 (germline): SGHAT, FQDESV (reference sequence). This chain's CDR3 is CASSSDRLAGDTQYF. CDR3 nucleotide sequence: TGTGCCAGCAGCTCCGATCGGCTAGCGGGGGATACGCAGTATTTT. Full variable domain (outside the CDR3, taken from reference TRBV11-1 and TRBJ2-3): EAEVAQSPRYKITEKSQAVAFWCDPISGHATLYWYRQILGQGPELLVQFQDESVVDDSQLPKDRFSAERLKGVDSTLKIQPAELGDSAMYLCASSSDRLAGDTQYFGPGTRLTVL.

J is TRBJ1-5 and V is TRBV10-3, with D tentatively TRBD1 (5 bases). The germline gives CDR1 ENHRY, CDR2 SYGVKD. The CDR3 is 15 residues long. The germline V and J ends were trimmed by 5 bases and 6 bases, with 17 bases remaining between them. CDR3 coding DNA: TGTGCCATCAGTCTCCGGGGGGGGGATGGTCAGCCCCAGCATTTT. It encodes CAISLRGGDGQPQHF.

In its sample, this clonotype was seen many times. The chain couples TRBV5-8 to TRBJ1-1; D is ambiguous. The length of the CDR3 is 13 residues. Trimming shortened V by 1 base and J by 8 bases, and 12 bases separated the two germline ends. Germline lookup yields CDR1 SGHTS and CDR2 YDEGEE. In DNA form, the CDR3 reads TGTGCCAGCAGCTTGTTGGGCACGCGGGAAGCTTTCTTT. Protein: CASSLLGTREAFF. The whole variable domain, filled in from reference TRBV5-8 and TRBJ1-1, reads EAGVTQSPTHLIKTRGQQATLRCSPISGHTSVYWYQQALGLGLQFLLWYDEGEERNRGNFPPRFSGRQFPNYSSELNVNALELEDSALYLCASSLLGTREAFFGQGTRLTVV.

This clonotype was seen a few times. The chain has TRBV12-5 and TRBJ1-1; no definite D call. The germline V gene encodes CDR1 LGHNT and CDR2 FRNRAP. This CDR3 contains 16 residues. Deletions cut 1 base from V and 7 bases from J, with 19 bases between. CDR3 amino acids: CASGLAPISEAYEAFF. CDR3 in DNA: TGTGCTAGTGGTTTGGCCCCTATTTCAGAGGCCTATGAAGCTTTCTTT.

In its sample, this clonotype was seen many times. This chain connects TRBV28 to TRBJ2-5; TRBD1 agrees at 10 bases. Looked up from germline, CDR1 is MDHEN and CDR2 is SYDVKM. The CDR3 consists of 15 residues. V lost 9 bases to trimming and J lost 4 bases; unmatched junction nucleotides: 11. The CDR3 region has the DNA TGTGCCAGTATTTATCGGGACAGGGGTTCAGAGACCCAGTACTTC. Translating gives CASIYRDRGSETQYF.

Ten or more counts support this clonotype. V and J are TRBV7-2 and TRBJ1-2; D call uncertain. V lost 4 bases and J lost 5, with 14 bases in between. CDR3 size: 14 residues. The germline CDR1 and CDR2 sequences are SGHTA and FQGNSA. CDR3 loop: CASSSDGVTYGYTF. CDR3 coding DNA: TGTGCCAGCAGCTCCGATGGGGTTACTTATGGCTACACCTTC.

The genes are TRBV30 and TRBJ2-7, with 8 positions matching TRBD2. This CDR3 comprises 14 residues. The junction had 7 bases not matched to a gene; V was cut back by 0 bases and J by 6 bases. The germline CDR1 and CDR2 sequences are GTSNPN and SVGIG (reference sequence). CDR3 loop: CAWSVGTSLIEQYF. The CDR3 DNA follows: TGTGCCTGGAGTGTGGGGACTAGTCTGATCGAGCAGTACTTC.

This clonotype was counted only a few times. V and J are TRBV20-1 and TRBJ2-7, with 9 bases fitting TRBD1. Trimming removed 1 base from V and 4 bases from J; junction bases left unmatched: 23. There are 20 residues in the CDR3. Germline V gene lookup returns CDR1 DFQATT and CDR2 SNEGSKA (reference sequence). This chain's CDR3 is CSARAAPGTGQAYSFYEQYF. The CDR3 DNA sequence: TGCAGTGCTAGAGCGGCCCCCGGGACAGGGCAAGCCTACTCGTTTTACGAGCAGTACTTC.

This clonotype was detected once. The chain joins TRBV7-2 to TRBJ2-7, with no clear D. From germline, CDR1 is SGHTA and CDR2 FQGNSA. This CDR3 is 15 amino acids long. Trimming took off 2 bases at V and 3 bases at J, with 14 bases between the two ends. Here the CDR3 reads CASSLSAGGNYEQYF. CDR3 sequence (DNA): TGTGCCAGCAGCTTATCGGCTGGCGGAAACTACGAGCAGTACTTC.

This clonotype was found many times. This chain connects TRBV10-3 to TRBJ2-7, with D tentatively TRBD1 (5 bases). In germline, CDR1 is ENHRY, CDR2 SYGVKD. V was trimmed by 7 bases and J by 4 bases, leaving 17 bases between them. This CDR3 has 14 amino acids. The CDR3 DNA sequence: TGTGCCATCAAAGGTGCAGGGCCGGCTTACGAGCAGTACTTC. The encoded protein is CAIKGAGPAYEQYF.

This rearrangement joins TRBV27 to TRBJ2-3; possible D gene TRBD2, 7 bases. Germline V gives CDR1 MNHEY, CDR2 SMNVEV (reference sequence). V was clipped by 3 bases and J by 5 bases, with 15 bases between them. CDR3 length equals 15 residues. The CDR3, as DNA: TGTGCCAGCAGTTTTCTAGGGGGGGCCTTAGATACGCAGTATTTT. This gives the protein CASSFLGGALDTQYF.

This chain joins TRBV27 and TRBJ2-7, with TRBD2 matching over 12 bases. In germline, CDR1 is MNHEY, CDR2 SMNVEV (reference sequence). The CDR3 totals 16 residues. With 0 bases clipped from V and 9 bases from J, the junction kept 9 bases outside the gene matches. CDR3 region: CASSLSQTSGRSGQYF. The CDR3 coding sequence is TGTGCCAGCAGTTTATCTCAGACTAGCGGGAGATCGGGGCAGTACTTC.

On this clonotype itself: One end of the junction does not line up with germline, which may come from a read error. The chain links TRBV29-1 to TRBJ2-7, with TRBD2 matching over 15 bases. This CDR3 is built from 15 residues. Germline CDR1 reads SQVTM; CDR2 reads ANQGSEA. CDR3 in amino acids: CSVAGLAGGPYEQYF. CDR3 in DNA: TGCAGCGTGGCCGGACTAGCGGGAGGGCCCTATGAGCAGTACTTC.

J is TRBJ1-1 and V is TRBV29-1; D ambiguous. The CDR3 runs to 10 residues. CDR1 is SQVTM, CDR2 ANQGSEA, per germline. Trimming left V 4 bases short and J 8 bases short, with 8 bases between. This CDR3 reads CSVADLEAFF. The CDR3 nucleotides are TGCAGCGTTGCGGACTTAGAAGCTTTCTTT.

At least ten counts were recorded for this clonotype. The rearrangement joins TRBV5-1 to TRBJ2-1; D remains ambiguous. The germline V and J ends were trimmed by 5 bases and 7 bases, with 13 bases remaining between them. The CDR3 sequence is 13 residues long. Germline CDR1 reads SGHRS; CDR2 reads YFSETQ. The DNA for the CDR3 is TGCGCCAGCAGGGATAGCCTACGGAATGAGCAGTTCTTC. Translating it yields CASRDSLRNEQFF.

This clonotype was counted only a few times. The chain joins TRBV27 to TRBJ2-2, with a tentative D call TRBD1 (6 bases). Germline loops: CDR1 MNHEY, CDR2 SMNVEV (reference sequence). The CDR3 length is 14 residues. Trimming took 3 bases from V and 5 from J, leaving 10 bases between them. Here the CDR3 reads CASSFTGRTGELFF. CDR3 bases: TGTGCCAGCAGTTTTACAGGGCGTACCGGGGAGCTGTTTTTT.

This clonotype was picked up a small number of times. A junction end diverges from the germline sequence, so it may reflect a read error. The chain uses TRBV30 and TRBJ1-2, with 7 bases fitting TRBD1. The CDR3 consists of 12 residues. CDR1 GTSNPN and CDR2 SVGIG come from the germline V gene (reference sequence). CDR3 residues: CAWMRDSYGCTF. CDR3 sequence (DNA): TGTGCCTGGATGAGGGACAGCTATGGCTGCACCTTC.

The CDR3 is CASRAGGTEAFF. DNA for the CDR3: TGCGCCAGCAGGGCAGGGGGCACTGAAGCTTTCTTT. The V gene is TRBV10-2, the J gene TRBJ1-1; 7 bases align to TRBD1. Germline CDR1 and CDR2: WSHSY and SAAADI. Losses at the gene ends were 6 bases for V and 4 bases for J; bases not matched to a gene: 2. The CDR3 has 12 amino acids.

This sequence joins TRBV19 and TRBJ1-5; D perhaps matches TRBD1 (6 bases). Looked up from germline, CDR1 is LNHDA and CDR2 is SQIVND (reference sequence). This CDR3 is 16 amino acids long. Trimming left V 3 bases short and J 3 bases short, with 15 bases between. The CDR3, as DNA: TGTGCCAGTAGTATCACGGAGGGGGGCTACAATCAGCCCCAGCATTTT. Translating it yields CASSITEGGYNQPQHF.

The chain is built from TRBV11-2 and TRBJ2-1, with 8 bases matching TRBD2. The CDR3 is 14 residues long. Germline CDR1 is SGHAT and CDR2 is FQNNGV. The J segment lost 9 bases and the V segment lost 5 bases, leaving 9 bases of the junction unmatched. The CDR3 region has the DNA TGTGCCAGCAGCGTGGGACTAGGAGAGGGTGAGCAGTTCTTC. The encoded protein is CASSVGLGEGEQFF.

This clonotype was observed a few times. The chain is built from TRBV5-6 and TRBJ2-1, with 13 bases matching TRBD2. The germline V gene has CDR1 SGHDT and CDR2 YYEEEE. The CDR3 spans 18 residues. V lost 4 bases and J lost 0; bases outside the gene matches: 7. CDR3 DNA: TGTGCCAGCAGCCTAGGACTAGCGGGGGTACTCTCCTACAATGAGCAGTTCTTC. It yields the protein CASSLGLAGVLSYNEQFF.

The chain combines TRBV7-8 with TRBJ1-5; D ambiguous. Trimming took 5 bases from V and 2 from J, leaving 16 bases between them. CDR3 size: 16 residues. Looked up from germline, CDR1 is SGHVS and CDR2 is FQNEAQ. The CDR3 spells CASSVGPSFRNQPQHF. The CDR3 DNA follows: TGTGCCAGCAGCGTAGGACCGTCGTTTCGCAATCAGCCCCAGCATTTT.

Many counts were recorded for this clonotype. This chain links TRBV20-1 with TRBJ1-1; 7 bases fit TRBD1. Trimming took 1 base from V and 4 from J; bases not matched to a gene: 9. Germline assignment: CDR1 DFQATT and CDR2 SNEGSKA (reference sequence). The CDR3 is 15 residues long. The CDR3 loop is CSARAPGGDSTEAFF. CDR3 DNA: TGCAGTGCTAGAGCGCCAGGGGGTGATAGCACTGAAGCTTTCTTT.

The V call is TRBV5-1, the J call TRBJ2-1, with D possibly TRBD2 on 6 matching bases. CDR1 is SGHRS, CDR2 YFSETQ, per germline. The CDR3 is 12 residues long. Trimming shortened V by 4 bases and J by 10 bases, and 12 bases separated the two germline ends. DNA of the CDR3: TGCGCCAGCAGCCGTGGAGGAGGGGAGCAGTTCTTC. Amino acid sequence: CASSRGGGEQFF.

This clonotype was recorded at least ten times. The CDR3 is CASSLVRGDTQYF. In DNA form, the CDR3 reads TGTGCCAGCAGCTTGGTCCGAGGAGATACGCAGTATTTT. The chain carries TRBV11-1 and TRBJ2-3; no firm D call. Trimming took off 3 bases at V and 5 bases at J, with 9 bases between the two ends. Germline V lookup: CDR1 SGHAT, CDR2 FQDESV (reference sequence). The CDR3 length is 13 residues.

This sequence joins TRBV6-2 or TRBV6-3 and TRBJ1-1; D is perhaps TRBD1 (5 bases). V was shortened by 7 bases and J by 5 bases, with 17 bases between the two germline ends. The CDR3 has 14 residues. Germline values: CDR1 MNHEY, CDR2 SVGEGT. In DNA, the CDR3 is TGTGCCAGCATCACCGGGGGGACGGAAACTGAAGCTTTCTTT. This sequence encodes CASITGGTETEAFF.

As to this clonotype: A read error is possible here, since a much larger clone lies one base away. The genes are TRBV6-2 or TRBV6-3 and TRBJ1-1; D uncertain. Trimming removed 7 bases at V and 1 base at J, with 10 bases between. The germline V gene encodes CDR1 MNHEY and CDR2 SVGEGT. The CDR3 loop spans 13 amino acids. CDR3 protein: CASNLRRNTEAFF. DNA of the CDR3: TGTGCCAGCAACCTCCGGCGGAACACTGAAGCTTTCTTT.

CDR3 DNA: TGTGCCAGCAGTGCTGGGGGAGAGAATTCACCCCTCCACTTT. This translates into CASSAGGENSPLHF. The chain employs TRBV6-1 and TRBJ1-6; D possibly corresponds to TRBD1 (5 bases). Per the germline V gene, CDR1 is MNHNS and CDR2 is SASEGT. The CDR3 contains 14 residues. Trimming took off 4 bases at V and 7 bases at J, with 11 bases between the two ends.